The clone carrying this TCR beta chain was seen at least ten times. TCRdb processed the RACE reads anew with MiXCR; each CDR3 protein has one entry. The data hold 300,000 to 450,000 distinct CDR3 sequences, with roughly 4.8% observed a single time. Specified time point: patch test 1, 2 weeks after DPC sensitization. Treatment defined: therapeutic diphenylcyclopropenone sensitization with weekly scalp DPC. The data were obtained in a study of human T cells and chemical hapten exposure. This receptor was obtained from a woman aged 45 to 65 with alopecia areata. Some clones in this sample may be carry-over from other donors' samples. Sample: whole blood, taken in connection with sensitization to the hapten diphenylcyclopropenone (DPC).

The CDR3 loop reads CATSRSRTRSYNEQFF. In DNA, the CDR3 is TGTGCCACCAGCAGATCAAGGACCCGTTCCTACAATGAGCAGTTCTTC. The V and J genes are TRBV15 and TRBJ2-1; D gene uncertain. Trimming cost V 2 bases and J 1 base, with 12 bases left between them. The germline gives CDR1 LNHNV, CDR2 YYDKDF (reference sequence). This CDR3 contains 16 residues. Using reference TRBV15 and TRBJ2-1 for the parts outside the CDR3, the full variable domain is DAMVIQNPRYQVTQFGKPVTLSCSQTLNHNVMYWYQQKSSQAPKLLFHYYDKDFNNEADTPDNFQSRRPNTSFCFLDIRSPGLGDTAMYLCATSRSRTRSYNEQFFGPGTRLTVL.